Shown below are 13 T cell receptor beta chains from a single sample sequenced in a study of blood T cell repertoires in COVID-19. TCRdb's copy holds only in-frame clones and misses some; the assay was immunoSEQ multiplex PCR. This repertoire shows around 15,000 clones, roughly 91% found once; its top ten account for about 2.2%. Sequenced sample: peripheral blood. All receptors come from a woman in her 70s in a cohort sampled during active or convalescent COVID-19.

The V call is TRBV7-9, the J call TRBJ1-1, with a tentative D call TRBD1 (5 bases). Per the germline V gene, CDR1 is SEHNR and CDR2 is FQNEAQ (reference sequence). This CDR3 is built from 13 residues. V was clipped by 5 bases and J by 0 bases, with 7 bases between them. The CDR3 spells CASSRTLNTEAFF. DNA of the CDR3: TGTGCCAGCAGCCGGACACTGAACACTGAAGCTTTCTTT. Complete variable domain (other parts from reference TRBV7-9 and TRBJ1-1): DTGVSQNPRHKITKRGQNVTFRCDPISEHNRLYWYRQTLGQGPEFLTYFQNEAQLEKSRLLSDRFSAERPKGSFSTLEIQRTEQGDSAMYLCASSRTLNTEAFFGQGTRLTVV.

This rearrangement joins TRBV7-9 to TRBJ1-3, with TRBD1 as a possible D gene (5 bases). CDR3 length: 15 amino acids. Trimming stripped 5 bases from V and 0 bases from J, with 11 bases between. Germline V gives CDR1 SEHNR, CDR2 FQNEAQ (reference sequence). The CDR3 sequence: CASSPSDNSGNTIYF. The DNA for the CDR3 is TGTGCCAGCAGCCCTTCGGACAACTCTGGAAACACCATATATTTT. Based on the CDR3 plus reference TRBV7-9 and TRBJ1-3, the full variable domain is DTGVSQNPRHKITKRGQNVTFRCDPISEHNRLYWYRQTLGQGPEFLTYFQNEAQLEKSRLLSDRFSAERPKGSFSTLEIQRTEQGDSAMYLCASSPSDNSGNTIYFGEGSWLTVV.

CDR3 sequence: CASNDRGFEAFF. The DNA for the CDR3 is TGCGCCAGCAATGACAGGGGGTTTGAAGCTTTCTTT. The chain joins TRBV10-2 to TRBJ1-1; TRBD1 aligns across 9 bases. CDR3 length: 12 amino acids. V was pared by 7 bases and J by 7 bases, with 4 bases of the junction left unmatched. The V gene's germline CDR1 is WSHSY and CDR2 SAAADI.

The CDR3 DNA follows: TGTGCCAGCAGTTACCCGGGGGGGCTGAATTCACCCCTCCACTTT. As protein: CASSYPGGLNSPLHF. The chain carries TRBV6-2 or TRBV6-3 and TRBJ1-6, with D tentatively TRBD1 (6 bases). The CDR3 runs to 15 residues. CDR1 and CDR2 from the germline V gene are MNHEY and SVGEGT. The ends were cut back, 2 bases at V and 7 bases at J, with 12 bases in the middle.

This clone was counted once. The J gene is TRBJ1-6, the V gene TRBV10-3; 9 bases fit TRBD1. CDR3 length: 16 residues. V dropped 0 bases and J dropped 7; count of bases not matched to a gene: 4. Germline V gene sequence: CDR1 ENHRY, CDR2 SYGVKD. The CDR3 region is CAISESSGTGNSPLHF. CDR3 DNA: TGTGCCATCAGTGAGTCAAGTGGGACAGGGAATTCACCCCTCCACTTT.

This rearrangement joins TRBV27 to TRBJ2-7; TRBD1 matches at 12 bases. CDR1 is MNHEY and CDR2 is SMNVEV in the germline V gene (reference sequence). This CDR3 spans 16 amino acids. V dropped 4 bases and J dropped 6; count of bases not matched to a gene: 10. As DNA, the CDR3 is TGTGCCAGCAGTTCCCCTTTTGGGACAGGGGGCGTCGAGCAGTACTTC. This sequence encodes CASSSPFGTGGVEQYF.

This chain uses TRBV3-1 (or the pseudogene TRBV3-2) with TRBJ2-2; 12 nucleotides align to TRBD2. The CDR3 totals 15 residues. V lost 6 bases and J lost 4; bases outside the gene matches: 3. Germline CDR1 and CDR2: LGHDT and YNNKEL (reference sequence). The CDR3 sequence: CASRGTSGPTGELFF. The CDR3 DNA reads TGTGCCAGCAGGGGGACTAGCGGGCCCACCGGGGAGCTGTTTTTT.

The table lists this clone with a few counts. CDR3 sequence: CASSQGAYNSPLHF. For the CDR3, the DNA is TGCGCCAGCAGCCAAGGGGCGTATAATTCACCCCTCCACTTT. The genes are TRBV4-1 and TRBJ1-6; D is uncertain. The ends were cut back, 1 base at V and 4 bases at J, with 5 bases in the middle. Germline V lookup: CDR1 MGHRA, CDR2 YSYEKL. The CDR3 has 14 residues.

The chain employs TRBV7-2 and TRBJ1-6; possibly TRBD1 for D (6 bases). CDR1 and CDR2 (germline): SGHTA, FQGNSA. CDR3 length: 16 residues. With 3 bases removed from V and 6 bases from J, the gap between germline ends came to 15 bases. The DNA for the CDR3 is TGTGCCAGCAGCTTCTATCCAGGGGTTGGTAATTCACCCCTCCACTTT. This encodes CASSFYPGVGNSPLHF.

The gene calls are TRBV28 and TRBJ2-7; tentative D call: TRBD1 (7 bases). Germline V CDR1 and CDR2: MDHEN, SYDVKM. Trimming removed 8 bases at V and 6 bases at J, with 14 bases between. This CDR3 comprises 12 residues. The CDR3 region has the DNA TGTGCCAGCCAGGGGGGTATCAGCGAGCAGTACTTC. Translating it yields CASQGGISEQYF.

CDR3 in amino acids: CASSLELGQGNEKLFF. CDR3 bases: TGTGCCAGCAGCTTAGAGCTCGGACAGGGGAATGAAAAACTGTTTTTT. The chain carries TRBV7-9 and TRBJ1-4; 9 bases are a match to TRBD1. Trimming at V came to 1 base and at J to 5 bases, leaving 5 bases not matched to a gene. The CDR3 totals 16 residues. Germline lookup yields CDR1 SEHNR and CDR2 FQNEAQ (reference sequence). The full variable domain, with the rest looked up from reference TRBV7-9 and TRBJ1-4, is DTGVSQNPRHKITKRGQNVTFRCDPISEHNRLYWYRQTLGQGPEFLTYFQNEAQLEKSRLLSDRFSAERPKGSFSTLEIQRTEQGDSAMYLCASSLELGQGNEKLFFGSGTQLSVL.

V gene TRBV19 combines with J gene TRBJ2-3; TRBD2 aligns across 13 bases. Trimming removed 4 bases from V and 6 bases from J; junction bases left unmatched: 4. The germline V gene encodes CDR1 LNHDA and CDR2 SQIVND (reference sequence). This CDR3 is 15 amino acids long. The DNA for the CDR3 is TGTGCCAGTAGTACGACTAGCGGGGGGTGGGATACGCAGTATTTT. It yields the protein CASSTTSGGWDTQYF.

The chain combines TRBV9 with TRBJ2-2, with D perhaps matching TRBD1 (5 bases). Germline CDR1 SGDLS, CDR2 YYNGEE. V lost 0 bases and J lost 0, with 12 bases in between. The CDR3 has 17 residues. CDR3 protein: CASSVGAGHTNTGELFF. For the CDR3, the DNA is TGTGCCAGCAGCGTAGGGGCAGGGCATACGAACACCGGGGAGCTGTTTTTT.